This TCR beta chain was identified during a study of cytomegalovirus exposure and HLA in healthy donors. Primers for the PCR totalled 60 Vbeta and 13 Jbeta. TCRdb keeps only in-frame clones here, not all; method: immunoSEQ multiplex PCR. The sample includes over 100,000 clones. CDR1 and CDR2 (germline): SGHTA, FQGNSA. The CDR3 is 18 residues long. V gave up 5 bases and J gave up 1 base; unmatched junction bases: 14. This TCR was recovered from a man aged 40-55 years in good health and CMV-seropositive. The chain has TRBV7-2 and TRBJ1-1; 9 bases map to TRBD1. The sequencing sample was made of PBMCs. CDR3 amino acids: CASSLRDREFGSNTEAFF. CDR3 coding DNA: TGTGCCAGCAGCCTTAGGGACAGGGAGTTTGGGTCGAACACTGAAGCTTTCTTT.